The 3 T cell receptor beta chains below all came from one sample that was sequenced in a study of shared clonotypes between healthy human individuals (dated by TCRdb to about 2020). The receptor library was made with the immunoSEQ multiplex PCR assay. TCRdb re-hosts the immuneACCESS table, in-frame sequences only. Its copies lack some clones; in the studies checked, an unresolved V gene accounts for under half of them, and the cause for the rest is not known. The sample includes approximately 1,500,000 clones, with approximately 97% observed a single time. The biggest ten clones account for roughly 1.2% of the sample. Sequences were obtained from naive CD4+ T cells sorted from blood. This specimen's cell subset or site label, per the study, means: CD45RA+ positively selected. The source of these receptors is a young man in good health.

The rearrangement joins TRBV7-3 to TRBJ2-2, with 9 nucleotides matching TRBD2. The CDR3 length is 18 residues. V was clipped by 4 bases and J by 3 bases; unmatched bases: 12. Germline lookup yields CDR1 SGHTA and CDR2 FQGTGA. Here the CDR3 DNA reads TGTGCCAGCAGCTCCACCGGTAGCGGGAGCTGGGACACCGGGGAGCTGTTTTTT. It codes for CASSSTGSGSWDTGELFF.

The chain links TRBV9 to TRBJ1-3; D gene unclear. V was clipped by 0 bases and J by 0 bases, with 7 bases between them. The CDR3 totals 15 residues. CDR1 and CDR2 from the germline V gene are SGDLS and YYNGEE. The CDR3 sequence is CASSVDLYSGNTIYF. The CDR3 coding sequence is TGTGCCAGCAGCGTAGATCTATACTCTGGAAACACCATATATTTT.

The gene calls are TRBV6-1 and TRBJ1-5; D is ambiguous. Per germline, CDR1 MNHNS and CDR2 SASEGT. The CDR3 is made up of 14 amino acids. The ends were cut back, 5 bases at V and 3 bases at J, with 11 bases in the middle. The CDR3 reads CASSPDTINQPQHF. As DNA, the CDR3 is TGTGCCAGCAGTCCCGACACGATCAATCAGCCCCAGCATTTT.